A selection of T cell receptor beta chains follows, all from one sample in a study of shared clonotypes between healthy human individuals. TCRdb's copy holds only in-frame clones and misses some; the assay was immunoSEQ multiplex PCR. This sample has approximately 2.5 million clones, with approximately 93% found just once. Sequencing input: naive CD4+ T cells from PBMCs. These receptors were collected from a man aged 18 to 30 in good health. Some clones in this sample may be carry-over from other donors' samples. The CDR3 runs from the conserved cysteine through the conserved F or W. A D gene is named only where the DNA matches it firmly. Where a row states a size, it is once, few, many or the class of an expanded clone; other rows omit it.

j_gene | abundance | v_gene | d_gene | CDR3aa | CDR3nt
TRBJ2-1 | NA | TRBV4-1 | TRBD2 | CASSQEELAAYNEQFF | TGCGCCAGCAGCCAAGAAGAACTAGCGGCGTACAATGAGCAGTTCTTC
TRBJ2-3 | NA | TRBV7-3 | TRBD2 | CASSSQTSGRRTDTQYF | TGTGCCAGCAGCTCGCAGACTAGCGGGAGGCGCACAGATACGCAGTATTTT
TRBJ2-7 | once | TRBV28 | NA | CASSLGNWGEQYF | TGTGCCAGCAGTTTAGGAAATTGGGGCGAGCAGTACTTC
TRBJ2-1 | NA | TRBV9 | NA | CASSVAVQGRNEQFF | TGTGCCAGCAGCGTAGCTGTACAGGGAAGGAATGAGCAGTTCTTC
TRBJ2-5 | NA | TRBV28 | NA | CASSIYSGLNGETQYF | TGTGCCAGCAGTATCTACTCGGGCCTTAATGGGGAGACCCAGTACTTC
TRBJ2-7 | NA | TRBV10-3 | TRBD2 | CAIKGLDSYEQYF | TGTGCCATCAAGGGACTAGACTCCTACGAGCAGTACTTC
TRBJ1-1 | NA | TRBV2 | NA | CASNRINTEAFF | TGTGCCAGCAACCGAATAAACACTGAAGCTTTCTTT
TRBJ1-5 | NA | TRBV6-6 | TRBD1 | CASTEGQGNNQPQHF | TGTGCCAGCACCGAAGGACAGGGGAACAATCAGCCCCAGCATTTT
TRBJ2-7 | NA | TRBV5-1 | NA | CASSTGTTTYEQYF | TGCGCCAGCAGCACCGGGACAACGACCTACGAGCAGTACTTC
TRBJ2-6 | NA | TRBV28 | NA | CASSLQATYSGANVLTF | TGTGCCAGCAGTCTACAGGCGACTTACTCTGGGGCCAACGTCCTGACCTTC
TRBJ2-2 | NA | TRBV5-4 | TRBD1 | CASSLGGTGDTGELFF | TGTGCCAGCAGCTTGGGTGGGACAGGGGACACCGGGGAGCTGTTTTTT
TRBJ1-1 | few | TRBV30 | NA | CAWSGQLNTEAFF | TGTGCCTGGAGTGGACAGTTGAACACTGAAGCTTTCTTT
TRBJ2-5 | NA | TRBV7-6 | NA | CASSLLDQETQYF | TGTGCCAGCAGCTTACTTGACCAAGAGACCCAGTACTTC
TRBJ2-7 | few | TRBV28 | NA | CASSSPYEQYF | TGTGCCAGCAGTTCGCCATACGAGCAGTACTTC
TRBJ2-7 | once | TRBV19 | NA | CASSITGSYEQYF | TGTGCCAGTAGTATTACCGGCTCCTACGAGCAGTACTTC
TRBJ2-1 | NA | TRBV7-6 | TRBD2 | CASSPGTSGRTGEQFF | TGTGCCAGCAGCCCCGGGACTAGCGGGAGAACAGGCGAGCAGTTCTTC
TRBJ2-2 | NA | TRBV5-4 | NA | CASSLGLIANTGELFF | TGTGCCAGCAGCTTGGGGCTGATAGCGAACACCGGGGAGCTGTTTTTT
TRBJ2-7 | NA | TRBV5-1 | NA | CASSLENGNSYEQYF | TGCGCCAGCAGCTTGGAAAACGGTAATTCCTACGAGCAGTACTTC
TRBJ1-1 | NA | TRBV6-1 | TRBD1 | CASSVGQGGTEAFF | TGTGCCAGCAGTGTGGGACAGGGTGGCACTGAAGCTTTCTTT
TRBJ2-7 | NA | TRBV28 | TRBD1 | CASGSPGQSTYEQYF | TGTGCCAGCGGATCTCCGGGACAGTCAACTTACGAGCAGTACTTC
TRBJ1-5 | NA | TRBV28 | NA | CASLWGFGNQPQHF | TGTGCCAGCCTGTGGGGATTTGGGAATCAGCCCCAGCATTTT
TRBJ2-6 | NA | TRBV6-6 | TRBD1 | CASTPGGIEANVLTF | TGTGCCAGCACCCCAGGGGGTATTGAGGCCAACGTCCTGACTTTC
TRBJ1-4 | NA | TRBV21-1 | NA | CASSKVVEQGLSTNEKLFF | TGTGCCAGCAGCAAAGTCGTGGAACAGGGGCTATCAACTAATGAAAAACTGTTTTTT
TRBJ2-1 | NA | TRBV29-1 | TRBD1 | CSVVSGGAPNEQFF | TGCAGCGTTGTTTCAGGGGGAGCGCCCAATGAGCAGTTCTTC
TRBJ1-2 | NA | TRBV6-5 | NA | CASSFLDGYTF | TGTGCCAGCAGTTTTTTGGACGGCTACACCTTC
TRBJ2-3 | NA | TRBV5-4 | TRBD2 | CASSGPRKREISTDTQYF | TGTGCCAGCAGCGGCCCGCGTAAGCGGGAGATTAGCACAGATACGCAGTATTTT
TRBJ1-1 | NA | TRBV6-4 | NA | CASSSREGTEAFF | TGTGCCAGCAGCAGCAGGGAGGGCACTGAAGCTTTCTTT
TRBJ2-7 | NA | TRBV6-5 | TRBD1 | CASSYRDRGSYEQYF | TGTGCCAGCAGTTACAGGGACAGGGGCTCCTACGAGCAGTACTTC
TRBJ2-2 | few | TRBV18 | NA | CASSPRLSGDTGELFF | TGTGCCAGCTCACCCCGGCTCTCCGGGGACACCGGGGAGCTGTTTTTT
TRBJ2-1 | NA | TRBV11-2 | TRBD2 | CASSLDPGEREWYNEQFF | TGTGCCAGCAGCTTAGATCCGGGAGAGCGGGAGTGGTACAATGAGCAGTTCTTC
TRBJ2-7 | NA | TRBV19 | TRBD2 | CASSLAGGGYEQYF | TGTGCCAGTAGTCTAGCGGGAGGAGGCTACGAGCAGTACTTC
TRBJ1-1 | NA | TRBV5-6 | NA | CASSVRGGNTEAFF | TGTGCCAGCAGTGTGCGGGGTGGGAACACTGAAGCTTTCTTT
TRBJ2-3 | NA | TRBV7-8 | NA | CASSRSGTSTDTQYF | TGTGCCAGCAGCCGAAGCGGAACTAGCACAGATACGCAGTATTTT